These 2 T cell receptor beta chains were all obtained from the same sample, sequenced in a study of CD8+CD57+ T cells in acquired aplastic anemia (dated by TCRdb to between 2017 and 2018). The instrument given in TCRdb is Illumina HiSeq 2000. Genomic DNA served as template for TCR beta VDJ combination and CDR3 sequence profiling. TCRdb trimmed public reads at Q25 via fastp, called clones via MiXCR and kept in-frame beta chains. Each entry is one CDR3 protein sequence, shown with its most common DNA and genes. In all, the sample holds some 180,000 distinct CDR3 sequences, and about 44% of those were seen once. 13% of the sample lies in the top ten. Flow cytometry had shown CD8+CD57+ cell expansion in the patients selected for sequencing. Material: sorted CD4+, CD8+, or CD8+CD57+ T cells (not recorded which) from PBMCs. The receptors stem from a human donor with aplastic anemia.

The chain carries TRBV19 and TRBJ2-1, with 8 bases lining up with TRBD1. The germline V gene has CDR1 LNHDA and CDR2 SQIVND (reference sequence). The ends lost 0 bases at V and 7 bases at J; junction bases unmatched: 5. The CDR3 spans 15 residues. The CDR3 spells CASSIDGTGQNEQFF. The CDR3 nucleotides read TGTGCCAGTAGTATAGATGGGACAGGACAGAATGAGCAGTTCTTC.

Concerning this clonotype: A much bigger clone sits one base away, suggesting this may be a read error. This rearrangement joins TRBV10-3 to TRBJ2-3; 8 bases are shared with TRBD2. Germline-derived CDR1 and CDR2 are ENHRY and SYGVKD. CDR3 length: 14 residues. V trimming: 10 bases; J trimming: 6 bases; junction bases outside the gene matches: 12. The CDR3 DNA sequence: TGTGCCAGCAGCCGGGGGGGTGCCCTCGATACGCAGTATTTT. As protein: CASSRGGALDTQYF.